A selection of T cell receptor beta chains follows, all from one sample in a study of beta chain features in type 1 diabetes. TCRdb's table, derived via immunoSEQ multiplex PCR, lists solely in-frame clones and lacks some. The data contain 150,000 or so clones, roughly 10% of them singletons. Sequencing was performed on central memory CD4+ T cells from blood. These receptors were obtained from a middle-aged woman in good health. CDR3s leave out the opening cysteine and the closing phenylalanine or tryptophan. Rows give clone size only sometimes, using once, few, many, or a class for an expanded clone.

clone size,V gene,CDR3 protein
few,TRBV9,ASTRGDTYNEQF
-,TRBV5-6,ASSLHGPLH
-,TRBV4-3,ASSQTIVPGDEQF
-,TRBV4-3,ASSQEPQGSGNEKLF
many,TRBV9,ASSANSGASSYNEQF
-,TRBV28,ASSTPGQGGGNTIY
many,TRBV18,ASSSNPTQGDNSPLH
-,TRBV19,ASSNIGQGSY
few,TRBV5-1,ASRGQAGGPNEQF
once,TRBV25-1,ASSGRTENQPQH
-,TRBV2,ASRDRGETQY
-,TRBV20-1,SARAGETQY
-,TRBV4-1,ASSQDGGLTEAF
few,TRBV18,ASSPSGGDSPLH
few,TRBV5-6,ASSLAGSLAREAF
few,TRBV7-2,ASSLSQGSYGYT
-,TRBV6-5,ASSPPRGGATEAF
few,TRBV9,ASSRKGAQSGYT
-,TRBV19,ASSARDRVNTDTQY
-,TRBV5-1,ASSLGGTGDTQY
-,TRBV6-1,ASSEHPRDSPLH
few,TRBV18,ASSPPQGDTQY
many,TRBV14,ASSQDATGLRDTQY
few,TRBV5-1,ASRPGQGGTGGGYT
-,TRBV18,ASSPGLAGRAEQF
many,TRBV4-1,ASSQGEGARNIQY
few,TRBV5-1,ASSDLGEQF
few,TRBV6-1,ASSEGRVGQTLH
once,TRBV5-6,ASSFGLTGLLYEQY
few,TRBV14,ASSPLGTYEQY
few,TRBV23-1,ASSQDRGTYGYT
-,TRBV6-1,ASSTNNREKLF
-,TRBV7-2,ASSWGLAGASTDTQY
many,TRBV5-1,ASSTIQGSGANVLT
once,TRBV6-5,ASKLAASYNEQF
-,TRBV9,ASSSQGFTDTQY
-,TRBV29-1,SAGGETQY
few,TRBV10-3,ATGLGGGNQPQH
-,TRBV29-1,SARAGGLSYEQY
-,TRBV10-3,AIRLGDTQY
-,TRBV6-5,ASSQYNSPLH